Following are 32 T cell receptor beta chains from one sample sequenced in a study of blood T cells in healthy people across ages. Alongside a J-beta primer mix, a sample-barcoded 5' primer served in a second PCR lasting roughly 6 to 12 cycles. Via MiXCR, TCRdb re-called the 5' RACE reads, giving one row per CDR3 protein. The sample yields some 1.8 million distinct CDR3 sequences, about two fifths seen once. Input material: blood. These receptor sequences come from a human donor in good health.

V is TRBV4-3 and J is TRBJ2-1; weak D call: TRBD1 (5 bases). The CDR3 consists of 17 residues. The germline V gene encodes CDR1 LGHNA and CDR2 YSLEER. The V gene lost 1 base and the J gene lost 2 bases, with 15 bases spanning the gap. The CDR3 sequence: CASSQGAGIGTYNEQFF. CDR3 nucleotide sequence: TGCGCCAGCAGCCAAGGGGCAGGGATCGGCACCTACAATGAGCAGTTCTTC.

The chain recombines TRBV13 with TRBJ2-2, with D possibly called TRBD1 or TRBD2 (5 bases each). CDR3 length: 17 amino acids. CDR1 is PRHDT, CDR2 FYEKMQ, per germline (reference sequence). Trimming left V 4 bases short and J 3 bases short, with 18 bases between. The CDR3 nucleotides are TGTGCCAGCAGCTCGGCCGGGGACGGCCGTTACACCGGGGAGCTGTTTTTT. Translated, it gives CASSSAGDGRYTGELFF.

This clonotype has more than one count but fewer than ten. The chain recombines TRBV4-1 with TRBJ2-4; 14 bases match TRBD2. CDR1 and CDR2 (germline): MGHRA, YSYEKL. J was trimmed by 2 bases and V by 1 base; bases with no gene match: 4. There are 18 residues in the CDR3. The CDR3 nucleotides read TGCGCCAGCAGCCAAGGACTAGCGGGGGGGCGGACCAAAAACATTCAGTACTTC. Translation gives CASSQGLAGGRTKNIQYF.

The V gene is TRBV7-9, the J gene TRBJ1-2, with a tentative D call TRBD1 (5 bases). This CDR3 comprises 13 residues. Germline loops: CDR1 SEHNR, CDR2 FQNEAQ (reference sequence). V lost 5 bases and J lost 5, with 12 bases in between. The CDR3 sequence is CASSETESYGYTF. CDR3 nucleotides: TGTGCCAGCAGCGAGACAGAAAGTTATGGCTACACCTTC.

With respect to this clonotype: A much bigger clone sits one base away, suggesting this may be a read error. The J gene is TRBJ2-4, the V gene TRBV29-1, with D maybe TRBD1 (5 bases). The CDR3 runs to 15 residues. V was clipped by 4 bases and J by 13 bases, with 26 bases between them. Germline V CDR1 and CDR2: SQVTM, ANQGSEA. The CDR3 DNA is TGCAGCGTTGTAGACCCAGGGCGGACCTACAATGAGCAGTACTTC. Its translation: CSVVDPGRTYNEQYF. The variable domain in full, with the rest retrieved from reference TRBV29-1 and TRBJ2-4, is SAVISQKPSRDICQRGTSLTIQCQVDSQVTMMFWYRQQPGQSLTLIATANQGSEATYESGFVIDKFPISRPNLTFSTLTVSNMSPEDSSIYLCSVVDPGRTYNEQYFGAGTRLSVL.

This clonotype was detected a few times. V usage is TRBV19 and J usage is TRBJ2-4, with 11 bases lining up with TRBD1. CDR1 is LNHDA and CDR2 is SQIVND in the germline V gene (reference sequence). With V trimmed by 5 bases and J by 7 bases, 13 bases remained unmatched. The CDR3 is 17 amino acids. The CDR3 DNA reads TGTGCCAGTAGTGCCTACACGGACAGGGGGCGCGGGAACATTCAGTACTTC. Protein: CASSAYTDRGRGNIQYF.

This clonotype occurred a few times. The V and J genes are TRBV7-8 and TRBJ2-1, with 9 bases lining up with TRBD2. There are 16 residues in the CDR3. V dropped 5 bases and J dropped 5; count of bases not matched to a gene: 10. The germline CDR1 and CDR2 sequences are SGHVS and FQNEAQ. CDR3 amino acids: CASSPVRGGRNNEQFF. CDR3 bases: TGTGCCAGCAGCCCAGTGCGGGGGGGCCGAAACAATGAGCAGTTCTTC.

For the CDR3, the DNA is TGTGCCAGCAGCACCCCCCCCATAGAGACCCAGTACTTC. It specifies CASSTPPIETQYF. This rearrangement joins TRBV7-2 to TRBJ2-5; D gene uncertain. V was shortened by 5 bases and J by 4 bases, with 11 bases between the two germline ends. There are 13 residues in the CDR3. Germline-derived CDR1 and CDR2 are SGHTA and FQGNSA.

This clonotype showed up just a few times. This chain connects TRBV9 to TRBJ1-2; D gene unclear. Trimming cost V 0 bases and J 0 bases, with 12 bases left between them. Germline V lookup: CDR1 SGDLS, CDR2 YYNGEE. CDR3 size: 16 residues. CDR3 bases: TGTGCCAGCAGCGTAGAACTGGTGCCCACTAACTATGGCTACACCTTC. This sequence encodes CASSVELVPTNYGYTF. Filled out from reference TRBV9 and TRBJ1-2, the complete variable domain reads DSGVTQTPKHLITATGQRVTLRCSPRSGDLSVYWYQQSLDQGLQFLIQYYNGEERAKGNILERFSAQQFPDLHSELNLSSLELGDSALYFCASSVELVPTNYGYTFGSGTRLTVV.

Only a few counts were recorded for this clonotype. J is TRBJ1-6 and V is TRBV7-2; D gene unclear. The CDR3 sequence is 14 residues long. Trimming stripped 5 bases from V and 10 bases from J, with 15 bases between. Germline V gene sequence: CDR1 SGHTA, CDR2 FQGNSA. The CDR3 DNA is TGTGCCAGCAGCAAGACCGCGCAAGGATCACCCCTCCACTTT. It specifies CASSKTAQGSPLHF.

Only a few counts were recorded for this clonotype. This chain uses TRBV5-1 with TRBJ1-1; D not resolved. The CDR3 is 15 amino acids. V gave up 3 bases and J gave up 1 base, with 13 bases separating them. CDR1 is SGHRS, CDR2 YFSETQ, per germline. The chain's CDR3 is CASSSISSGNTEAFF. The CDR3, as DNA: TGCGCCAGCAGCTCCATTTCGAGTGGGAACACTGAAGCTTTCTTT.

In its sample, this clonotype was seen a few times. This rearrangement joins TRBV5-1 to TRBJ1-3; D may be TRBD1 (6 bases). Germline V gene data show CDR1 as SGHRS and CDR2 as YFSETQ. Trimming took off 0 bases at V and 3 bases at J, with 13 bases between the two ends. CDR3 size: 16 residues. CDR3 in DNA: TGCGCCAGCAGCTTGGGAGGACAGTTTAGTGGAAACACCATATATTTT. Amino acids: CASSLGGQFSGNTIYF.

The chain uses TRBV5-1 and TRBJ1-2; D is unclear. The CDR3 consists of 14 residues. Germline lookup yields CDR1 SGHRS and CDR2 YFSETQ. V was pared by 8 bases and J by 3 bases, with 17 bases between. The CDR3 DNA is TGCGCCAGTCAGACAAGCCCTGCCTACTATGGCTACACCTTC. This gives the protein CASQTSPAYYGYTF. Combining the CDR3 with reference TRBV5-1 and TRBJ1-2 gives the whole variable domain KAGVTQTPRYLIKTRGQQVTLSCSPISGHRSVSWYQQTPGQGLQFLFEYFSETQRNKGNFPGRFSGRQFSNSRSEMNVSTLELGDSALYLCASQTSPAYYGYTFGSGTRLTVV.

The chain joins TRBV5-1 to TRBJ1-2; D might be TRBD1 (5 bases). V was cut by 1 base and J by 7 bases, with 14 bases left in between. The CDR3 extends over 14 amino acids. Germline V gives CDR1 SGHRS, CDR2 YFSETQ. The CDR3 region is CASSLNGGRGGYTF. CDR3 sequence (DNA): TGCGCCAGCAGCTTGAACGGGGGGAGAGGTGGCTACACCTTC.

The chain couples TRBV11-2 to TRBJ2-7; D is undetermined. This CDR3 has 13 residues. Germline V gene data show CDR1 as SGHAT and CDR2 as FQNNGV. V was trimmed by 2 bases and J by 5 bases, leaving 10 bases between them. DNA of the CDR3: TGTGCCAGCAGCTTAATCTGGTCAGACGAGCAGTACTTC. As protein: CASSLIWSDEQYF.

This clonotype has at least ten counts. The chain employs TRBV12-3 or TRBV12-4 and TRBJ2-5; the D gene is possibly TRBD2 (6 bases). The CDR3 has 13 residues. V was pared by 3 bases and J by 5 bases, with 10 bases between. In DNA form, the CDR3 reads TGTGCCAGCAGTTTTGCCGGAGGGGAGACCCAGTACTTC. This codes for CASSFAGGETQYF.

The chain has TRBV5-6 and TRBJ2-4; TRBD1 might be the D (6 bases). The end of the DNA aligns better with TRBJ2-7, so the J call may be wrong. Per germline, CDR1 SGHDT and CDR2 YYEEEE. This CDR3 contains 14 residues. The DNA for the CDR3 is TGTGCCAGCAGCTTGTTGGGGGACAAGGACGAGCAGTACTTC. Its translation: CASSLLGDKDEQYF.

Details on this clonotype: The junction and the germline gene differ at one end; a read error may be behind it. The J gene is TRBJ1-5, the V gene TRBV7-6; TRBD1 matches at 7 bases. The CDR3 length is 16 residues. CDR1 is SGHVS, CDR2 FNYEAQ, per germline. The CDR3 is CTSSRYRGPGNQPQHF. The CDR3 DNA reads TGTACCAGCAGCCGATACAGGGGCCCTGGCAATCAGCCCCAGCATTTT.

This sequence joins TRBV28 and TRBJ2-7; D is possibly TRBD2 (6 bases). Between the trimmed V and J ends, which lost 4 bases and 0 bases, there was a span of 19 bases. The CDR3 is made up of 17 amino acids. The germline V gene encodes CDR1 MDHEN and CDR2 SYDVKM. DNA of the CDR3: TGTGCCAGCAGTTACCACCACGACGGGGGAAGCTCCTACGAGCAGTACTTC. Translation: CASSYHHDGGSSYEQYF.

With regard to this clonotype: Sequence at one end of the junction differs from germline and may be a read error. The rearrangement joins TRBV7-6 to TRBJ2-7, with TRBD1 matching over 7 bases. CDR3 length: 12 residues. Germline loops: CDR1 SGHVS, CDR2 FNYEAQ. Here the CDR3 DNA reads TGTACCAGCAGCCGACAGGGTGGCGAGCAGTACTTC. Encoded protein: CTSSRQGGEQYF.

This clonotype has only a few counts. CDR3 sequence (DNA): TGTGCCAGCAGCCAGATGGGGTTCAGAGATACGCAGTATTTT. Translating gives CASSQMGFRDTQYF. The chain is built from TRBV25-1 and TRBJ2-3; D not certain. From germline, CDR1 is MGHDK and CDR2 SYGVNS. V lost 6 bases to trimming and J lost 5 bases, with 15 bases between them. The CDR3 sequence is 14 residues long.

This rearrangement joins TRBV9 to TRBJ2-5; weak D call: TRBD2 (5 bases). Germline V gives CDR1 SGDLS, CDR2 YYNGEE. This CDR3 region has 14 residues. Trimming shortened V by 0 bases and J by 3 bases, and 9 bases separated the two germline ends. As DNA, the CDR3 is TGTGCCAGCAGCGTAGGTTTCGGGGAAGAGACCCAGTACTTC. It translates to CASSVGFGEETQYF.

The DNA for the CDR3 is TGTGCCAGCAGCTTAGTAAGCGGGGGGTCGGTAGATACGCAGTATTTT. Protein product: CASSLVSGGSVDTQYF. The chain joins TRBV7-2 to TRBJ2-3; 9 nucleotides align to TRBD2. There are 16 residues in the CDR3. CDR1 is SGHTA, CDR2 FQGNSA, per germline. V lost 1 base, J lost 5 bases, and 7 bases stayed unmatched.

CDR3 region: CASSQETFAGQGADTQYF. CDR3 sequence (DNA): TGTGCCAGCAGCCAAGAAACGTTTGCTGGACAGGGGGCAGATACGCAGTATTTT. The rearrangement uses TRBV4-2 and TRBJ2-3; TRBD1 matches 10 bases. Trimming cost V 0 bases and J 4 bases; bases outside gene matches: 10. This CDR3 is 18 amino acids long. The germline V gene encodes CDR1 LGHNA and CDR2 YNFKEQ.

The chain couples TRBV5-8 to TRBJ2-6; 9 positions match TRBD1. The CDR3 is 16 amino acids. V was clipped by 4 bases and J by 3 bases; unmatched bases: 5. Germline CDR1 is SGHTS and CDR2 is YDEGEE. CDR3 DNA: TGTGCCAGCAGCACCTGGACAGGGGATGGGGCCAACGTCCTGACTTTC. This translates into CASSTWTGDGANVLTF.

The CDR3, as DNA: TGTGCCAGCAGCTTAATGGCAGGCTCTGAAGCTTTCTTT. Its protein product is CASSLMAGSEAFF. The J gene is TRBJ1-1, the V gene TRBV7-3, with D unclear. CDR3 size: 13 residues. Germline V gives CDR1 SGHTA, CDR2 FQGTGA. V was pared by 1 base and J by 6 bases, with 9 bases between.

The CDR3 reads CASSVGGQHNQPQHF. For the CDR3, the DNA is TGTGCCAGCAGCGTAGGGGGACAGCACAATCAGCCCCAGCATTTT. The chain has TRBV9 and TRBJ1-5; 7 bases are shared with TRBD1. There are 15 residues in the CDR3. Germline V lookup: CDR1 SGDLS, CDR2 YYNGEE. V trimming: 0 bases; J trimming: 3 bases; junction bases outside the gene matches: 3.

The chain recombines TRBV6-1 with TRBJ1-6, with TRBD1 matching over 7 bases. V was clipped by 3 bases and J by 10 bases; unmatched bases: 12. This CDR3 is built from 16 residues. Germline V gene sequence: CDR1 MNHNS, CDR2 SASEGT. This CDR3 is CASSDLTGAVRSPLHF. DNA for the CDR3: TGTGCCAGCAGTGACCTCACAGGGGCGGTGAGATCACCCCTCCACTTT.

The V call is TRBV3-1, the J call TRBJ1-1, with 8 bases matching TRBD1. The CDR3 sequence is 12 residues long. The trim removed 3 bases at V and 6 bases at J, leaving 0 bases unmatched. Germline V gene data show CDR1 as LGHDT and CDR2 as YNNKEL (reference sequence). The CDR3 is CASSQTGAEAFF. CDR3 bases: TGTGCCAGCAGCCAGACAGGGGCTGAAGCTTTCTTT.

This clonotype showed up just a few times. J is TRBJ2-5 and V is TRBV15; either TRBD1 or TRBD2 may fit D (5 bases each). Trimming removed 5 bases from V and 5 bases from J, with 33 bases in between. This CDR3 has 20 amino acids. Germline V gene data show CDR1 as LNHNV and CDR2 as YYDKDF (reference sequence). CDR3 in amino acids: CATSPNDNTGWGTPGETQYF. CDR3 bases: TGTGCCACCAGCCCCAACGATAACACAGGTTGGGGCACCCCGGGGGAGACCCAGTACTTC.

This chain links TRBV11-3 with TRBJ2-4; D might be TRBD2 (6 bases). Near its end, the DNA agrees better with TRBJ2-7, so the J call may be wrong. The CDR3 covers 13 residues. The germline V gene encodes CDR1 SGHNT and CDR2 YENEEA. The CDR3 here is CASSLDGEDEQYF. DNA of the CDR3: TGTGCCAGCAGCTTAGACGGGGAGGACGAGCAGTACTTC.

This clonotype was observed a few times. The chain recombines TRBV11-2 with TRBJ1-6, with 7 positions matching TRBD1. V shed 6 bases, J shed 7 bases, and the junction held 9 bases outside the gene matches. CDR1 and CDR2 (germline): SGHAT, FQNNGV. The CDR3 runs 15 residues. In DNA form, the CDR3 reads TGTGCCAGCAGTCTTAGAGGGACAGAGAATTCACCCCTCCACTTT. Encoded protein: CASSLRGTENSPLHF. Combining the CDR3 with reference TRBV11-2 and TRBJ1-6 gives the whole variable domain EAGVAQSPRYKIIEKRQSVAFWCNPISGHATLYWYQQILGQGPKLLIQFQNNGVVDDSQLPKDRFSAERLKGVDSTLKIQPAKLEDSAVYLCASSLRGTENSPLHFGNGTRLTVT.